The 14 T cell receptor beta chains below all came from one sample that was sequenced in a study of blood T cell repertoires in COVID-19. The protocol was immunoSEQ multiplex PCR, while the TCRdb copy is restricted to in-frame clones and leaves out a portion. The repertoire holds roughly 200,000 clones, with roughly 85% as singletons. The sequenced sample consisted of peripheral blood. The receptors derive from a woman in her fifties or sixties with acute or convalescent COVID-19.

This sequence joins TRBV29-1 and TRBJ1-2; 7 bases line up with TRBD1. Germline V gives CDR1 SQVTM, CDR2 ANQGSEA. This CDR3 contains 14 residues. V gave up 7 bases and J gave up 8 bases; unmatched junction bases: 16. CDR3 in amino acids: CSAGILQGKEGYTF. The CDR3 DNA reads as TGCAGCGCAGGCATACTACAGGGGAAGGAGGGCTACACCTTC.

V gene TRBV29-1 combines with J gene TRBJ2-3; 8 bases fit TRBD1. The V and J ends lost 4 bases and 6 bases, in that order; junction bases with no gene match: 3. The length of the CDR3 is 12 residues. Germline V gene data show CDR1 as SQVTM and CDR2 as ANQGSEA. The DNA for the CDR3 is TGCAGCGTTGGCAACAGGGGGGATACGCAGTATTTT. It specifies CSVGNRGDTQYF.

The sample holds a few counts of this clone. J is TRBJ1-4 and V is TRBV28; 8 nucleotides agree with TRBD1. J gave up 8 bases and V 7 bases, and 6 bases lay outside the gene matches. CDR1 MDHEN and CDR2 SYDVKM come from the germline V gene. The CDR3 totals 13 residues. Written as DNA, the CDR3 is TGTGCCAGCACCCCAGGGGGCGAAGAAAAACTGTTTTTT. Its translation is CASTPGGEEKLFF.

The V and J genes are TRBV18 and TRBJ2-1; possibly TRBD2 for D (5 bases). V was cut by 2 bases and J by 3 bases, with 14 bases left in between. CDR1 KGHSH and CDR2 LQKENI come from the germline V gene. The CDR3 extends over 16 amino acids. The CDR3 nucleotides read TGTGCCAGCTCACCATCTCTAGCCTCGAGCTACAATGAGCAGTTCTTC. Translated: CASSPSLASSYNEQFF.

The chain has TRBV5-1 and TRBJ1-1, with D tentatively TRBD1 (6 bases). The V gene lost 4 bases and the J gene lost 1 base, with 11 bases spanning the gap. CDR1 and CDR2 from the germline V gene are SGHRS and YFSETQ. The CDR3 length is 14 residues. CDR3 bases: TGCGCCAGCAGCCGGGACACCTCGAACACTGAAGCTTTCTTT. It yields the protein CASSRDTSNTEAFF.

The rearrangement links TRBV9 to TRBJ1-1; D gene ambiguous. The CDR3 sequence is 15 residues long. Germline V gives CDR1 SGDLS, CDR2 YYNGEE. V was shortened by 4 bases and J by 0 bases, with 13 bases between the two germline ends. The CDR3 DNA reads TGTGCCAGCAGCTTCTCAAAGGAGTTGAACACTGAAGCTTTCTTT. Translating it yields CASSFSKELNTEAFF.

The chain employs TRBV6-5 and TRBJ1-3; D unresolved. Trimming shortened V by 7 bases and J by 4 bases, and 17 bases separated the two germline ends. The CDR3 spans 15 residues. Germline lookup yields CDR1 MNHEY and CDR2 SVGAGI. DNA of the CDR3: TGTGCCAGCATCCCCTTCCAAGCCCCGGGAAACACCATATATTTT. Amino acids: CASIPFQAPGNTIYF.

This chain joins TRBV18 and TRBJ2-3; TRBD1 matches at 7 bases. J was trimmed by 2 bases and V by 0 bases; bases with no gene match: 5. Germline CDR1 and CDR2: KGHSH and LQKENI. The CDR3 length is 16 residues. The CDR3 spells CASSPPSGGLTDTQYF. CDR3 sequence (DNA): TGTGCCAGCTCACCACCCTCAGGGGGTCTCACAGATACGCAGTATTTT.

The rearrangement links TRBV27 to TRBJ1-1; 9 nucleotides align to TRBD1. Trimming cost V 6 bases and J 6 bases; bases outside gene matches: 5. Germline lookup yields CDR1 MNHEY and CDR2 SMNVEV (reference sequence). The CDR3 is 13 residues long. Here the CDR3 DNA reads TGTGCCAGCAGGGGACAGGGCACTTCTGAAGCTTTCTTT. Protein product: CASRGQGTSEAFF.

This chain uses TRBV3-1 (or the pseudogene TRBV3-2) with TRBJ2-1, with 11 bases identical to TRBD1. This CDR3 contains 19 residues. J lost 6 bases, V lost 0 bases, and 13 bases had no gene match. CDR1 LGHDT and CDR2 YNNKEL come from the germline V gene (reference sequence). The CDR3 sequence: CASSQDLAWGTGGTNEQFF. Here the CDR3 DNA reads TGTGCCAGCAGCCAAGATCTGGCGTGGGGGACAGGGGGGACCAATGAGCAGTTCTTC.

J is TRBJ1-3 and V is TRBV28, with 9 bases that match TRBD1. Germline loops: CDR1 MDHEN, CDR2 SYDVKM. The V and J ends lost 5 bases and 2 bases, in that order; junction bases with no gene match: 4. The CDR3 contains 15 residues. As DNA, the CDR3 is TGTGCCAGCAGTACAGGGGGCTCGGCTGGAAACACCATATATTTT. This translates into CASSTGGSAGNTIYF.

This clone was observed once. The J gene is TRBJ2-1, the V gene TRBV24-1; D may be TRBD2 (5 bases). Trimming took 4 bases from V and 7 from J, leaving 7 bases between them. Per the germline V gene, CDR1 is KGHDR and CDR2 is SFDVKD. The CDR3 has 12 residues. The CDR3: CATSELGNEQFF. The CDR3, as DNA: TGTGCCACCAGTGAACTAGGTAATGAGCAGTTCTTC.

The rearrangement links TRBV19 to TRBJ1-2; possible D gene TRBD1, 6 bases. Germline CDR1 is LNHDA and CDR2 is SQIVND (reference sequence). The CDR3 loop spans 19 amino acids. Trimming took off 2 bases at V and 4 bases at J, with 26 bases between the two ends. The CDR3 loop is CASSIRTVGQRTVPYGYTF. The CDR3 nucleotides are TGTGCCAGTAGTATAAGGACAGTTGGACAGCGGACTGTTCCCTATGGCTACACCTTC.

This chain joins TRBV5-5 and TRBJ2-1; tentatively, D is TRBD1 (5 bases). From germline, CDR1 is SGHKS and CDR2 YYEKEE (reference sequence). V was clipped by 2 bases and J by 8 bases, with 8 bases between them. CDR3 length equals 12 residues. The CDR3 DNA reads as TGTGCCAGCAGCTTACAAGGGGATGAGCAGTTCTTC. This gives the protein CASSLQGDEQFF.